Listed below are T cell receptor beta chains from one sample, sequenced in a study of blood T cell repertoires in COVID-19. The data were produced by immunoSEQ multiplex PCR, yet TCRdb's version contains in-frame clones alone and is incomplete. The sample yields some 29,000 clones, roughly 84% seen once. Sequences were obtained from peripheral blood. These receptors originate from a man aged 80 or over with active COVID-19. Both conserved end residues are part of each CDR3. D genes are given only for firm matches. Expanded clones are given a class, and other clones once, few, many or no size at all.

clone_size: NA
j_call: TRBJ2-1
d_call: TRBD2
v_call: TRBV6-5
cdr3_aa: CASSYRRGEQFF
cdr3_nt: TGTGCCAGCAGTTACAGGCGGGGGGAGCAGTTCTTC

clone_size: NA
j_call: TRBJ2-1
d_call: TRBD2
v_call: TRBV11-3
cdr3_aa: CASSLGAGAYNEQFF
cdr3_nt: TGTGCCAGCAGCTTGGGAGCGGGGGCCTACAATGAGCAGTTCTTC

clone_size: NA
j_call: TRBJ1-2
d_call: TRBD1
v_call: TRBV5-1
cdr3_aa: CASSFGGQGDYGYTF
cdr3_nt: TGCGCCAGCAGCTTCGGGGGACAGGGCGACTATGGCTACACCTTC

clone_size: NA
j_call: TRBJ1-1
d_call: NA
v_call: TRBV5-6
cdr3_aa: CASSPWTRELNTEAFF
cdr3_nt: TGTGCCAGCAGCCCTTGGACGCGGGAATTAAACACTGAAGCTTTCTTT

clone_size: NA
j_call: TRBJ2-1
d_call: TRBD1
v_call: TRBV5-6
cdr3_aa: CASSLVGGYDNEQFF
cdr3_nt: TGTGCCAGCAGCTTGGTAGGGGGCTATGACAATGAGCAGTTCTTC

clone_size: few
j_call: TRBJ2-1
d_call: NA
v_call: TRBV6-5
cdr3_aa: CASSGGTSSYNEQFF
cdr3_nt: TGTGCCAGCAGCGGGGGAACTAGCTCCTACAATGAGCAGTTCTTC

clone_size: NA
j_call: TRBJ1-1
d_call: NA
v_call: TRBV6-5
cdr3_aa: CASTRVGGEAFF
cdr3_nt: TGTGCCAGCACCAGGGTAGGGGGTGAAGCTTTCTTT

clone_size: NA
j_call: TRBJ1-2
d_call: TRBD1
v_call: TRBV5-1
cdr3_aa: CASSLGATGASNYGYTF
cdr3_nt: TGCGCCAGCAGCTTAGGGGCTACAGGGGCCTCTAACTATGGCTACACCTTC

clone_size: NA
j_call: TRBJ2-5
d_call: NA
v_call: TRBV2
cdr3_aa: CASSSQGQETQYF
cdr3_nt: TGTGCCAGCAGTAGCCAGGGCCAAGAGACCCAGTACTTC

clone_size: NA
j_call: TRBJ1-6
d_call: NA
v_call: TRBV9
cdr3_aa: CASSVAPQPTNSPLHF
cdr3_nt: TGTGCCAGCAGCGTAGCTCCCCAACCTACTAATTCACCCCTCCACTTT

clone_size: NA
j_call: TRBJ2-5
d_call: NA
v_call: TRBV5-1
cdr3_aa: CASSLRGGSAETQYF
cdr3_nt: TGCGCCAGCAGCTTGCGTGGGGGGTCGGCAGAGACCCAGTACTTC

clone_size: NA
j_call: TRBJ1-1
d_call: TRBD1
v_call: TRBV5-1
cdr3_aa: CASSGGRTGTNTEAFF
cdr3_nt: TGCGCCAGCAGCGGGGGGCGGACAGGGACCAACACTGAAGCTTTCTTT

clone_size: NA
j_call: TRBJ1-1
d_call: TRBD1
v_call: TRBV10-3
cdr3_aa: CAISDGQGNTEAFF
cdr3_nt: TGTGCCATCAGTGATGGACAGGGGAACACTGAAGCTTTCTTT

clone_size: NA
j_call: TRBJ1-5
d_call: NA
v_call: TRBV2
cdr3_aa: CASSEGTYAQPQHF
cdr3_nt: TGTGCCAGCAGTGAAGGGACATATGCTCAGCCCCAGCATTTT

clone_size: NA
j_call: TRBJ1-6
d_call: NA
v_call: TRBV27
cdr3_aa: CASSLEGKGSPLHF
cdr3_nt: TGTGCCAGCAGTTTAGAGGGAAAAGGTTCACCCCTCCACTTT

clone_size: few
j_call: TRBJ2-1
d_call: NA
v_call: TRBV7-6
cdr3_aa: CASSGLALNEQFF
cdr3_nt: TGTGCCAGCAGTGGGCTAGCGCTCAATGAGCAGTTCTTC

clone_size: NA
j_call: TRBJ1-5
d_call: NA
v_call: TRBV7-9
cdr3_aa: CASSSNIQPQHF
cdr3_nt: TGTGCCAGCAGCTCGAACATACAGCCCCAGCATTTT

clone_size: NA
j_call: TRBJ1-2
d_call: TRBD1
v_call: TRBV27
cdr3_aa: CASSSTGGYGYTF
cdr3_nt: TGTGCCAGCAGTTCAACAGGGGGCTATGGCTACACCTTC

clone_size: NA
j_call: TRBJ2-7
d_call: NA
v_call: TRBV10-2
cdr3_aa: CASSSAHEQYF
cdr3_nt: TGCGCCAGCAGTAGCGCGCACGAGCAGTACTTC

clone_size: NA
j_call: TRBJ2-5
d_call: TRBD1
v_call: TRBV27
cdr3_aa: CASSKTGWETQYF
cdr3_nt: TGTGCCAGCAGTAAGACAGGGTGGGAGACCCAGTACTTC

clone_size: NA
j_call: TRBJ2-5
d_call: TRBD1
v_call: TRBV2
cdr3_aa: CASSRDRAQETQYF
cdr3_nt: TGTGCCAGCAGCCGGGACAGGGCCCAAGAGACCCAGTACTTC

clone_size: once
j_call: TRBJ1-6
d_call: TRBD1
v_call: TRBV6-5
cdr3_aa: CASTWDRDGSPLHF
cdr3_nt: TGTGCCAGCACCTGGGACAGGGACGGATCACCCCTCCACTTT

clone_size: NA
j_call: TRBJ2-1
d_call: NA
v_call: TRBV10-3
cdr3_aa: CAIRQGHEQFF
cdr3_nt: TGTGCCATCAGACAGGGCCATGAGCAGTTCTTC

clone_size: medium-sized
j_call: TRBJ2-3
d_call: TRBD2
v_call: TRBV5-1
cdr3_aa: CASSLWTGGQVDTQYF
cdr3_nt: TGCGCCAGCAGCTTATGGACGGGGGGGCAGGTAGATACGCAGTATTTT

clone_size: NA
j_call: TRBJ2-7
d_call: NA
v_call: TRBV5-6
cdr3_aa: CASSSAGTREQYF
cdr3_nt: TGTGCCAGCAGCAGCGCCGGGACACGCGAGCAGTACTTC

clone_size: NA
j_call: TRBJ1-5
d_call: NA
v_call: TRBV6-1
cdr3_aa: CASSDSFGSGNSNQPQHF
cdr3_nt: TGTGCCAGCAGTGATTCTTTCGGTTCAGGGAATAGCAATCAGCCCCAGCATTTT

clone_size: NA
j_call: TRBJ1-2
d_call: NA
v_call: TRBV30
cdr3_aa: CAWRGVGYGYTF
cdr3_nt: TGTGCCTGGAGAGGGGTGGGGTATGGCTACACCTTC

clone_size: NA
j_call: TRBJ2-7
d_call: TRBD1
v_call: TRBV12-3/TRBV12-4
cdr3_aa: CASSRTGLKQYF
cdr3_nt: TGTGCCAGCAGTCGGACAGGGCTTAAGCAGTACTTC

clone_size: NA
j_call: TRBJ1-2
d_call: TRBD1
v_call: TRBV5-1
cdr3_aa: CASSLNLGQAGYTF
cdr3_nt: TGCGCCAGCAGCTTAAACCTGGGACAGGCTGGCTACACCTTC

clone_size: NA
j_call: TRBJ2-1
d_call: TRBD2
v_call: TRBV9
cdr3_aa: CASSTWGGTNNEQFF
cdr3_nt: TGTGCCAGCAGCACTTGGGGGGGGACCAACAATGAGCAGTTCTTC

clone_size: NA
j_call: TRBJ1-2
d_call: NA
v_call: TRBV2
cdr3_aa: CASRPQTTNYGYTF
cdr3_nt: TGTGCCAGCAGACCACAAACTACTAACTATGGCTACACCTTC

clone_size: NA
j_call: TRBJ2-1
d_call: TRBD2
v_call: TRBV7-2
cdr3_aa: CASSPRTSGSYNEQFF
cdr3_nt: TGTGCCAGCAGCCCACGGACTAGCGGATCCTACAATGAGCAGTTCTTC

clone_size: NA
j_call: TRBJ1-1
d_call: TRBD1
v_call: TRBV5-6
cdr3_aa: CASSPNRGKAFF
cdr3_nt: TGTGCCAGCAGCCCGAACAGGGGTAAAGCTTTCTTT

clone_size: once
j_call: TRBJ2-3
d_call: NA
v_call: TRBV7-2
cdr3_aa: CASSPEDYSTDTQYF
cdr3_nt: TGTGCCAGCAGCCCCGAGGACTATAGCACAGATACGCAGTATTTT

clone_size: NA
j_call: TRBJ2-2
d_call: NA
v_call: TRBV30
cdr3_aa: CARQALNTGELFF
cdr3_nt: TGTGCCCGACAGGCCTTGAACACCGGGGAGCTGTTTTTT

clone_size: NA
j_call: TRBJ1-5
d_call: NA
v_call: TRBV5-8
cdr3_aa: CASSSLITGGNQPQHF
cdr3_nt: TGTGCCAGCAGCTCGCTTATCACGGGGGGCAATCAGCCCCAGCATTTT

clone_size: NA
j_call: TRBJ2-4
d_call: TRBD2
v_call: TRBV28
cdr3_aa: CASSRAGGIKNIQYF
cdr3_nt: TGTGCCAGCAGTCGCGCGGGGGGAATCAAAAACATTCAGTACTTC

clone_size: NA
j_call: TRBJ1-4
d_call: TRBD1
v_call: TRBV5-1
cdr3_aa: CASRGGQGVRGEKLFF
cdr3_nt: TGCGCCAGCAGAGGAGGACAGGGGGTACGGGGTGAAAAACTGTTTTTT

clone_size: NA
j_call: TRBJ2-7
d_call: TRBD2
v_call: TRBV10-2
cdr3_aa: CASMRLAGNYEQYF
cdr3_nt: TGCGCCAGCATGCGACTAGCGGGGAACTACGAGCAGTACTTC

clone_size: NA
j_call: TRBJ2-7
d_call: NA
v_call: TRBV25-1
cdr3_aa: CASSETRF
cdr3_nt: TGTGCCAGCAGTGAAACCAGGTTC